The clone carrying this T cell receptor (beta chain) came up once. Individuals drawn from under 30 US areas were about 18 to 95 years old. Recovered status in Cohort 3 required two negative PCRs, clearance, or symptom resolution. In the study's own analysis: Reference gene primer amplification yielded estimated nucleated cell counts. The data were produced by immunoSEQ multiplex PCR, yet TCRdb's version contains in-frame clones alone and is incomplete. V and J calls and clone size are given by that table; D and trimming were obtained from the DNA. The sample comprises roughly 400,000 clones, 85% to 90% of which are singletons, and roughly 10% rests with the top ten. This entry is derived from a study of blood T cell repertoires in COVID-19. Background on the study: Nucleic acid was either cDNA or gDNA, and it came from T cells, B-cell-depleted T cells, or PBMCs.

This CDR3 region has 16 residues. The J segment lost 4 bases and the V segment lost 0 bases, leaving 8 bases of the junction unmatched. CDR1 and CDR2 from the germline V gene are SGHRS and YFSETQ. The sample was PBMCs or T cells enriched from blood (not recorded which). The TCR originated in a woman aged 45 to 65 who had recovered from COVID-19. The chain links TRBV5-1 to TRBJ1-2; 8 nucleotides match TRBD1. In DNA form, the CDR3 reads TGCGCCAGCAGCTTGGTAGCAGGGGGCGGTGGCTATGGCTACACCTTC. Translating it yields CASSLVAGGGGYGYTF.